The 17 T cell receptor beta chains reported below all come from one sample, sequenced in a study of T cell responses to AZD1222 COVID-19 vaccine. Measured with immunoSEQ multiplex PCR; TCRdb has only the in-frame clones, and not every one. The sample lists under 200,000 clones; 94% were seen once. The starting material was peripheral blood, obtained on day 0 of AZD1222 vaccination. These receptors came from an adult in good health.

The genes are TRBV6-1 and TRBJ2-2; D not certain. V lost 3 bases, J lost 2 bases, and 7 bases lay in between. The CDR3 has 14 amino acids. The germline CDR1 and CDR2 sequences are MNHNS and SASEGT. CDR3 coding DNA: TGTGCCAGCAGTGATTCGGATAACACCGGGGAGCTGTTTTTT. Its protein product is CASSDSDNTGELFF.

The chain couples TRBV28 to TRBJ2-3; the D gene is possibly TRBD1 (5 bases). Germline CDR1 MDHEN, CDR2 SYDVKM. This CDR3 has 14 amino acids. The V end was cut by 5 bases, the J end by 2 bases, with 11 bases between. CDR3 nucleotide sequence: TGTGCCAGCAGTGCCATGGGGCCCACAGATACGCAGTATTTT. This translates into CASSAMGPTDTQYF.

The chain combines TRBV6-5 with TRBJ2-5, with 11 nucleotides matching TRBD1. J gave up 2 bases and V 2 bases, and 1 base lay outside the gene matches. Germline V gene sequence: CDR1 MNHEY, CDR2 SVGAGI. CDR3 length equals 15 residues. This CDR3 reads CASSYRDRGQETQYF. The CDR3 DNA is TGTGCCAGCAGTTACCGGGACAGGGGGCAAGAGACCCAGTACTTC.

The chain recombines TRBV21-1 with TRBJ2-7; the table gives TRBD2 as D, unverified against the DNA. TRBV21-1 is listed as a pseudogene. The CDR3 contains 14 residues. The CDR3 loop is CASSGRLGSYEQYF. DNA of the CDR3: TGTGCCAGCAGCGGGAGGCTCGGCTCCTACGAGCAGTACTTC.

V and J are TRBV11-2 and TRBJ2-3, with a possible D match to TRBD1 (6 bases). Germline loops: CDR1 SGHAT, CDR2 FQNNGV. Trimming shortened V by 0 bases and J by 5 bases, and 18 bases separated the two germline ends. The CDR3 is made up of 17 amino acids. CDR3 residues: CASSLEVGRGKRDTQYF. In nucleotides, the CDR3 is TGTGCCAGCAGCTTAGAGGTTGGCAGGGGAAAACGAGATACGCAGTATTTT.

This chain joins TRBV4-1 and TRBJ2-5; 8 nucleotides agree with TRBD1. The junction had 7 bases not matched to a gene; V was cut back by 1 base and J by 12 bases. Germline-derived CDR1 and CDR2 are MGHRA and YSYEKL. The CDR3 runs to 13 residues. CDR3 nucleotides: TGCGCCAGCAGCCAAGTCCCAGGGGGCATTAAGTACTTC. This gives the protein CASSQVPGGIKYF.

The rearrangement uses TRBV11-3 and TRBJ2-3; either TRBD1 or TRBD2 may supply D (6 bases each). The V gene lost 5 bases and the J gene lost 8 bases, with 23 bases spanning the gap. The germline V gene encodes CDR1 SGHNT and CDR2 YENEEA. The length of the CDR3 is 16 residues. CDR3 DNA sequence: TGTGCCAGCAGCCAAAGTTTCCCGGGGGCCGGCGGTACGCAGTATTTT. Its protein product is CASSQSFPGAGGTQYF.

The gene calls are TRBV5-1 and TRBJ1-2; D is undetermined. With 2 bases removed from V and 4 bases from J, the gap between germline ends came to 15 bases. Germline V gives CDR1 SGHRS, CDR2 YFSETQ. The CDR3 covers 15 residues. The CDR3 DNA reads TGCGCCAGCAGCTTTCAGGCGGCCTCCGTCTATGGCTACACCTTC. It yields the protein CASSFQAASVYGYTF.

This sequence joins TRBV7-2 and TRBJ1-5; tentatively, D is TRBD1 (6 bases). The length of the CDR3 is 18 residues. Germline CDR1 SGHTA, CDR2 FQGNSA. Trimming took off 5 bases at V and 6 bases at J, with 26 bases between the two ends. In DNA form, the CDR3 reads TGTGCCAGCAGCCCCAAGGGGGGGGCCATAATGTTCCCTCAGCCCCAGCATTTT. Its translation: CASSPKGGAIMFPQPQHF.

The V call is TRBV7-9, the J call TRBJ2-7; no reliable D call. V shed 5 bases and J shed 1 base, with 9 bases lying between them. Looked up from germline, CDR1 is SEHNR and CDR2 is FQNEAQ (reference sequence). CDR3 length: 13 amino acids. The CDR3 DNA is TGTGCCAGCAGCGAAATGACTTCCTACGAGCAGTACTTC. Encoded protein: CASSEMTSYEQYF.

CDR3 amino acids: CASSSGGPNTEAFF. CDR3 bases: TGTGCCAGCAGCTCAGGAGGTCCGAACACTGAAGCTTTCTTT. The chain employs TRBV11-3 and TRBJ1-1; no firm D call. The CDR3 extends over 14 amino acids. Germline V lookup: CDR1 SGHNT, CDR2 YENEEA. Trimming left V 4 bases short and J 1 base short, with 10 bases between.

This sequence joins TRBV7-2 and TRBJ1-5; no definite D call. The CDR3 totals 15 residues. Trimming took 5 bases from V and 0 from J, leaving 11 bases between them. Looked up from germline, CDR1 is SGHTA and CDR2 is FQGNSA. Here the CDR3 reads CASSQDGYSNQPQHF. CDR3 nucleotides: TGTGCCAGCAGCCAGGACGGTTATAGCAATCAGCCCCAGCATTTT.

This chain connects TRBV9 to TRBJ2-2; possible D gene TRBD1, 5 bases. CDR3 length equals 15 residues. The ends were cut back, 2 bases at V and 2 bases at J, with 10 bases in the middle. The V gene's germline CDR1 is SGDLS and CDR2 YYNGEE. The CDR3 is CASSVRQTNTGELFF. Here the CDR3 DNA reads TGTGCCAGCAGCGTTAGACAGACAAACACCGGGGAGCTGTTTTTT.

This chain connects TRBV24-1 to TRBJ2-1; D gene ambiguous. V was cut by 2 bases and J by 2 bases, with 6 bases left in between. Looked up from germline, CDR1 is KGHDR and CDR2 is SFDVKD. CDR3 length: 14 residues. The CDR3 nucleotides read TGTGCCACCAGTGATTCTGGAACCTACAATGAGCAGTTCTTC. Translated: CATSDSGTYNEQFF.

This clone was detected a few times. The rearrangement uses TRBV5-1 and TRBJ1-4; 9 nucleotides line up with TRBD1. Trimming removed 3 bases from V and 7 bases from J; junction bases left unmatched: 7. The germline V gene encodes CDR1 SGHRS and CDR2 YFSETQ. The CDR3 covers 15 residues. The CDR3 loop is CASSSSGGQGEKLFF. The DNA for the CDR3 is TGCGCCAGCAGCTCTTCCGGGGGACAGGGTGAAAAACTGTTTTTT.

The CDR3 is CASSSGLAASYNEQFF. As DNA, the CDR3 is TGTGCCAGCAGCTCGGGACTAGCGGCCTCCTACAATGAGCAGTTCTTC. The chain recombines TRBV7-9 with TRBJ2-1; 11 nucleotides agree with TRBD2. This CDR3 has 16 amino acids. Germline V gives CDR1 SEHNR, CDR2 FQNEAQ (reference sequence). The V gene end was trimmed by 4 bases and the J gene end by 0 bases; junction bases not matched to a gene: 2.

The V and J genes are TRBV5-4 and TRBJ1-6; tentative D call: TRBD1 (5 bases). Trimming took off 2 bases at V and 0 bases at J, with 9 bases between the two ends. CDR1 and CDR2 from the germline V gene are SGHNT and YYREEE (reference sequence). This CDR3 has 16 residues. CDR3 protein: CASSLQASSYNSPLHF. The DNA of the CDR3 is TGTGCCAGCAGCTTACAGGCAAGCTCCTATAATTCACCCCTCCACTTT.